The entry below gives a single TCR beta chain sequence along with its context. Its antigen remains unknown. V dropped 3 bases and J dropped 2 bases, with 22 bases sitting between them. This CDR3 region has 18 residues. Germline CDR1 reads KGHSH; CDR2 reads LQKENI. Sequencing was performed with immunoSEQ multiplex PCR; in TCRdb, only in-frame clones are kept and a portion is missing. The table shows just over 40,000 clones, with about 86% occurring only once. The data originate from a study of lymphopenia after photon versus proton radiotherapy. General study results and limits: Oligoclonal CD8+ Temra expansion after nadir drove photon patients' diversity drop. Authors raise, but do not show, better survival with proton therapy.

The specimen comprised peripheral blood, sampled from a patient treated with proton-based radiotherapy. This TCR was sampled from a woman aged 70 to 79 with pancreatic cancer. Some clones in this sample may be carry-over from other donors' samples. V and J are TRBV18 and TRBJ1-1; tentative D call: TRBD1 (5 bases). The CDR3 region is CASSPTERLRGVNTEAFF. The CDR3 coding sequence is TGTGCCAGCTCACCGACAGAAAGACTTCGGGGCGTTAACACTGAAGCTTTCTTT.